This entry features one T cell receptor (beta chain) sequence. These data belong to a study of OX40 agonist ivuxolimab in advanced cancers. This table comes from immunoSEQ multiplex PCR, and its TCRdb copy is limited to in-frame clones, with some not included. In the table there are 45,000 to 50,000 clones, around 88% of which are singletons. Germline V gives CDR1 SGHRS, CDR2 YFSETQ. The CDR3 runs to 14 residues. V was shortened by 4 bases and J by 6 bases, with 15 bases between the two germline ends. Specimen: CD4+ or CD8+ T cells sorted from blood, collected in a trial of the OX40 agonist ivuxolimab. The V and J genes are TRBV5-1 and TRBJ2-3, with a weak D call TRBD2 (5 bases). This sequence originates from an adult with an advanced solid tumor such as melanoma, head and neck, liver or kidney cancer. CDR3: CASSPSGIGDTQYF. The CDR3 DNA follows: TGCGCCAGCAGCCCTTCGGGGATCGGGGATACGCAGTATTTT. Supplemented by reference TRBV5-1 and TRBJ2-3, the full variable domain reads KAGVTQTPRYLIKTRGQQVTLSCSPISGHRSVSWYQQTPGQGLQFLFEYFSETQRNKGNFPGRFSGRQFSNSRSEMNVSTLELGDSALYLCASSPSGIGDTQYFGPGTRLTVL.